A single sample is the source of the 20 T cell receptor beta chains below, sequenced in a study of cytomegalovirus exposure and HLA in healthy donors. Primers: 60 Vbeta forward and 13 Jbeta reverse. Here immunoSEQ multiplex PCR was the method, and the copy in TCRdb shows in-frame clones only, minus some. This table has under 150,000 clones, around 72% appearing once. The sample consisted of PBMCs. These receptors were obtained from a man aged 50 to 60 in good health and CMV-seropositive.

In its sample, this clone was seen once. The chain uses TRBV7-9 and TRBJ2-5; TRBD2 agrees at 15 bases. The J call may not be correct, given that the DNA end is closer to TRBJ2-7. In germline, CDR1 is SEHNR, CDR2 FQNEAQ (reference sequence). The CDR3 has 17 residues. The CDR3 DNA reads as TGTGCCAGCAGACCGGGACTAGCGGGAGGACCCCCCTACGAGCAGTACTTC. Protein product: CASRPGLAGGPPYEQYF.

This rearrangement joins TRBV28 to TRBJ1-3; D may be TRBD1 (6 bases). Trimming took off 6 bases at V and 0 bases at J, with 12 bases between the two ends. The germline gives CDR1 MDHEN, CDR2 SYDVKM. There are 15 residues in the CDR3. The CDR3 sequence: CASRRPTGSGNTIYF. CDR3 nucleotide sequence: TGTGCCAGCAGAAGACCGACAGGCTCTGGAAACACCATATATTTT.

The chain combines TRBV18 with TRBJ1-4; D gene ambiguous. This CDR3 spans 14 amino acids. The V end was cut by 2 bases, the J end by 8 bases, with 12 bases between. CDR1 and CDR2 (germline): KGHSH, LQKENI. Written as DNA, the CDR3 is TGTGCCAGCTCACCAGACCCTGGAGGGGAAAAACTGTTTTTT. This gives the protein CASSPDPGGEKLFF.

The table lists this clone with a few counts. V and J are TRBV6-1 and TRBJ1-1; possibly TRBD1 for D (6 bases). V was clipped by 6 bases and J by 0 bases, with 8 bases between them. Germline V gene data show CDR1 as MNHNS and CDR2 as SASEGT. The CDR3 totals 13 residues. The CDR3 protein is CASRRTVNTEAFF. The DNA for the CDR3 is TGTGCCAGCAGACGGACAGTGAACACTGAAGCTTTCTTT.

A note on this clone: This clone may be a read error of a much larger clone one base away. Different DNA sequences within this sample yield the same CDR3. The chain couples TRBV7-2 to TRBJ2-7, with a weak D call TRBD1 (5 bases). Trimming took off 1 base at V and 3 bases at J, with 7 bases between the two ends. This CDR3 has 13 residues. Germline loops: CDR1 SGHTA, CDR2 FQGNSA. The CDR3 region has the DNA TGTGCCAGCAGCTTAGGTAGGGGCTACGAGCAGTACTTC. Translation gives CASSLGRGYEQYF.

The CDR3 sequence is CASKVYGGNQPQHF. The CDR3 DNA reads TGTGCCAGCAAGGTCTATGGAGGCAATCAGCCCCAGCATTTT. V is TRBV19 and J is TRBJ1-5; D remains ambiguous. V was cut by 9 bases and J by 2 bases, with 14 bases left in between. This CDR3 region has 14 residues. The germline gives CDR1 LNHDA, CDR2 SQIVND (reference sequence). The entire variable domain, with the rest obtained from reference TRBV19 and TRBJ1-5, is as follows: DGGITQSPKYLFRKEGQNVTLSCEQNLNHDAMYWYRQDPGQGLRLIYYSQIVNDFQKGDIAEGYSVSREKKESFPLTVTSAQKNPTAFYLCASKVYGGNQPQHFGDGTRLSIL.

This chain joins TRBV25-1 and TRBJ1-6; D is possibly TRBD1 (6 bases). Trimming stripped 6 bases from V and 8 bases from J, with 14 bases between. The CDR3 has 14 amino acids. CDR1 and CDR2 from the germline V gene are MGHDK and SYGVNS. The DNA for the CDR3 is TGTGCCAGCAGCCCGGACAGTTATTATTCACCCCTCCACTTT. Its protein is CASSPDSYYSPLHF.

This clone appeared a few times. V is TRBV9 and J is TRBJ1-1; possibly TRBD1 for D (6 bases). The V and J ends lost 3 bases and 7 bases respectively, with 13 bases between them. This CDR3 spans 13 amino acids. Germline V lookup: CDR1 SGDLS, CDR2 YYNGEE. CDR3 in amino acids: CASSENIQGEAFF. CDR3 bases: TGTGCCAGCAGCGAAAATATACAGGGTGAAGCTTTCTTT.

This clone was recorded many times. The chain couples TRBV19 to TRBJ1-1, with 8 bases matching TRBD1. The CDR3 extends over 14 amino acids. Looked up from germline, CDR1 is LNHDA and CDR2 is SQIVND (reference sequence). Trimming took 6 bases from V and 1 from J; bases not matched to a gene: 4. The CDR3 loop is CASSRDRSNTEAFF. Here the CDR3 DNA reads TGTGCCAGTAGCCGGGACAGGTCGAACACTGAAGCTTTCTTT.

This clone was detected a few times. The gene calls are TRBV4-1 and TRBJ2-7; 7 nucleotides agree with TRBD1. V was pared by 0 bases and J by 9 bases, with 14 bases of the junction left unmatched. The CDR3 runs 16 residues. Per germline, CDR1 MGHRA and CDR2 YSYEKL. The CDR3 loop reads CASSQDRGTVPLGQYF. The CDR3 coding sequence is TGCGCCAGCAGCCAAGACCGAGGGACAGTACCTTTGGGGCAGTACTTC.

The CDR3 reads CASSGWGGEPQHF. The CDR3 region has the DNA TGTGCCAGCAGTGGATGGGGGGGAGAACCCCAGCATTTT. The V gene is TRBV6-5, the J gene TRBJ1-5; D possibly corresponds to TRBD1 (5 bases). From germline, CDR1 is MNHEY and CDR2 SVGAGI. V was cut by 5 bases and J by 10 bases, with 15 bases left in between. This CDR3 spans 13 amino acids.

The chain carries TRBV5-1 and TRBJ2-7; D gene unclear. The CDR3 runs 14 residues. V shed 5 bases and J shed 0 bases, with 12 bases lying between them. From germline, CDR1 is SGHRS and CDR2 YFSETQ. The CDR3 spells CASRSETSSYEQYF. Here the CDR3 DNA reads TGCGCCAGCAGGTCGGAGACGAGCTCCTACGAGCAGTACTTC.

This clone has just a few counts. The chain employs TRBV5-6 and TRBJ1-3; TRBD1 matches 9 bases. Germline trimming cut 5 bases from V and 0 bases from J; bases unmatched to any gene: 6. The germline gives CDR1 SGHDT, CDR2 YYEEEE. This CDR3 contains 16 residues. CDR3 DNA sequence: TGTGCCAGCAGTTCCGGGACAGGGCCCTCTGGAAACACCATATATTTT. Its protein product is CASSSGTGPSGNTIYF.

J is TRBJ1-2 and V is TRBV9; tentatively, D is TRBD1 (6 bases). This CDR3 comprises 14 residues. The V gene's germline CDR1 is SGDLS and CDR2 YYNGEE. Trimming shortened V by 3 bases and J by 8 bases, and 17 bases separated the two germline ends. CDR3 region: CASSGHREFLGYTF. CDR3 bases: TGTGCCAGCAGCGGGCACAGGGAGTTTCTCGGCTACACCTTC.

This rearrangement joins TRBV7-8 to TRBJ2-2; 9 nucleotides align to TRBD2. With 4 bases clipped from V and 0 bases from J, the junction kept 6 bases outside the gene matches. Germline CDR1 SGHVS, CDR2 FQNEAQ. The CDR3 spans 17 residues. CDR3: CASSSQRLAANTGELFF. The CDR3 nucleotides are TGTGCCAGCAGCTCCCAAAGACTAGCGGCGAACACCGGGGAGCTGTTTTTT.

The chain uses TRBV10-3 and TRBJ1-1; no definite D call. CDR1 ENHRY and CDR2 SYGVKD come from the germline V gene. V gave up 8 bases and J gave up 0 bases, with 10 bases separating them. The CDR3 length is 13 residues. The chain's CDR3 is CAIGEDMNTEAFF. For the CDR3, the DNA is TGTGCCATCGGAGAAGATATGAACACTGAAGCTTTCTTT.

The chain employs TRBV4-3 and TRBJ1-3; TRBD1 aligns across 7 bases. This CDR3 has 17 residues. The V gene end was trimmed by 0 bases and the J gene end by 0 bases; junction bases not matched to a gene: 5. Germline CDR1 and CDR2: LGHNA and YSLEER. The DNA of the CDR3 is TGCGCCAGCAGCCAAGACCCCCGACAGGGCTCTGGAAACACCATATATTTT. As protein: CASSQDPRQGSGNTIYF.

CDR3 sequence reads: CAISEIYEQYF. In DNA form, the CDR3 reads TGTGCCATCAGTGAGATATACGAGCAGTACTTC. The chain links TRBV10-3 to TRBJ2-7; unclear D gene. The CDR3 spans 11 residues. The germline V gene has CDR1 ENHRY and CDR2 SYGVKD. The ends were cut back, 2 bases at V and 4 bases at J, with 3 bases in the middle.

The chain employs TRBV25-1 and TRBJ2-3, with 9 bases matching TRBD2. Germline CDR1 and CDR2: MGHDK and SYGVNS. This CDR3 has 16 residues. Unmatched junction bases numbered 6, after V lost 1 base and J lost 4 bases. DNA for the CDR3: TGTGCCAGCAGTGAATCAGCGGGAGGTTTGGCAGATACGCAGTATTTT. It yields the protein CASSESAGGLADTQYF.

This clone was seen only once. J is TRBJ1-4 and V is TRBV4-1; 7 nucleotides line up with TRBD1. CDR1 MGHRA and CDR2 YSYEKL come from the germline V gene. The V and J ends lost 6 bases and 3 bases, in that order; junction bases with no gene match: 7. There are 15 residues in the CDR3. DNA of the CDR3: TGCGCCAGCAGGTATTCGGGGACAGCTAATGAAAAACTGTTTTTT. Protein product: CASRYSGTANEKLFF.